This is a list of T cell receptor beta chains from one sample in a study of cytomegalovirus exposure and HLA in healthy donors. Profiled with immunoSEQ multiplex PCR; TCRdb holds only in-frame clones, not every one. The sample lists about 200,000 clones; about 74% were seen once. Sequenced material: PBMCs. The source is a man in his forties in good health and CMV-seronegative. Both conserved end residues are part of each CDR3. A D gene is named only where the DNA matches it firmly. Rows give clone size only sometimes, using once, few, many, or a class for an expanded clone.

clone_size,j_call,cdr3_length,d_call,v_call,cdr3_nt,cdr3_aa
NA,TRBJ1-1,15,NA,TRBV5-4,TGTGCCAGCAGCCCGGACAGTTACTCGAACACTGAAGCTTTCTTT,CASSPDSYSNTEAFF
NA,TRBJ2-3,15,TRBD2,TRBV9,TGTGCCAGCAGCGCAGCGGGGGGCCGATCAGATACGCAGTATTTT,CASSAAGGRSDTQYF
NA,TRBJ2-3,16,NA,TRBV11-3,TGTGCCAGCAGCTTAGGGGGGGGCCTAAGCACAGATACGCAGTATTTT,CASSLGGGLSTDTQYF
NA,TRBJ1-2,14,TRBD1,TRBV6-1,TGTGCCAGCAGTGCGGACAGGGGGAACTATGGCTACACCTTC,CASSADRGNYGYTF
NA,TRBJ2-5,15,TRBD2,TRBV19,TGTGCCAGTAGTGCCCGACTAGCGGGAGTTGAGACCCAGTACTTC,CASSARLAGVETQYF
NA,TRBJ1-4,17,NA,TRBV7-9,TGTGCCAGCAGCTTAGGAGTCACACTAGCAACTAATGAAAAACTGTTTTTT,CASSLGVTLATNEKLFF
NA,TRBJ2-7,13,NA,TRBV11-2,TGTGCCAGCGGCACGGGATTGTTGGGGGAGCAGTACTTC,CASGTGLLGEQYF
NA,TRBJ1-1,15,TRBD1,TRBV7-9,TGTGCCAGCAGCGACCGGACAGGGTTCAGCACTGAAGCTTTCTTT,CASSDRTGFSTEAFF
once,TRBJ2-4,13,NA,TRBV7-9,TGTGCCAGCAGCATAGGGAGTGGGAACATTCAGTACTTC,CASSIGSGNIQYF
NA,TRBJ1-2,14,NA,TRBV15,TGTGCCACCAGCAGAGATCTTTCCATTCGGGGCTACACCTTC,CATSRDLSIRGYTF
NA,TRBJ2-7,14,NA,TRBV5-6,TGTGCCAGCAGCCCGGAGGGGGGGGGCCAGGGGCAGTACTTC,CASSPEGGGQGQYF